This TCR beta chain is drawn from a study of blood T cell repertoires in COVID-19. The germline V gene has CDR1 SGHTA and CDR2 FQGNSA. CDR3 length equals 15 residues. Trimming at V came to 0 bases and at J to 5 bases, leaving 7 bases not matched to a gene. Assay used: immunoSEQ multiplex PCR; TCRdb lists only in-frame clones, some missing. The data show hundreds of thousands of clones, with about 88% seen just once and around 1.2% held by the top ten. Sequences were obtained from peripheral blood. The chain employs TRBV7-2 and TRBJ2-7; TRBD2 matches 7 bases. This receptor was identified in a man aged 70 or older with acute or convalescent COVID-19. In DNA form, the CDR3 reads TGTGCCAGCAGCTTAGCGGGAGGGCCTGGTCACGAGCAGTACTTC. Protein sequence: CASSLAGGPGHEQYF.